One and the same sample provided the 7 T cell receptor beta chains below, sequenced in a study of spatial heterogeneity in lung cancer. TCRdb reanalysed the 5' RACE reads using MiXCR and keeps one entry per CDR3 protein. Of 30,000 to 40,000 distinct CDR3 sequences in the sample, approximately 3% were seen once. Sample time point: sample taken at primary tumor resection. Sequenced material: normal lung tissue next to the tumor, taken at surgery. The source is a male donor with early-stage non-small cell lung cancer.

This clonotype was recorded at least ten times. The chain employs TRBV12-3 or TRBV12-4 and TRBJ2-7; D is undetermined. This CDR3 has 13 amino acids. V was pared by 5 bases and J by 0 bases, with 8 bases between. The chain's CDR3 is CASSVQSSYEQYF. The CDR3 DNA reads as TGTGCCAGCAGTGTACAGAGCTCCTACGAGCAGTACTTC.

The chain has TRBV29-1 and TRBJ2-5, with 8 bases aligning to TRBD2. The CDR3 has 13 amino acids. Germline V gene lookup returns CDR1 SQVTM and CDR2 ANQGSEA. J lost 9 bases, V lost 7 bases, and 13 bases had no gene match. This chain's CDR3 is CSASAGDLAPQYF. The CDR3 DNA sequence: TGCAGCGCTTCAGCGGGAGACTTGGCACCCCAGTACTTC.

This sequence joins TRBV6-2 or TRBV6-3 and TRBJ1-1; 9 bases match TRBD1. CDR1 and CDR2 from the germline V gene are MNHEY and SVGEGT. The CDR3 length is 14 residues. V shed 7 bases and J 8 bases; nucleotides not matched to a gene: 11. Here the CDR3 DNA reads TGTGCCAGCAATAAACAGGGGGCGGATAAAGAAGCTTTCTTT. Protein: CASNKQGADKEAFF.

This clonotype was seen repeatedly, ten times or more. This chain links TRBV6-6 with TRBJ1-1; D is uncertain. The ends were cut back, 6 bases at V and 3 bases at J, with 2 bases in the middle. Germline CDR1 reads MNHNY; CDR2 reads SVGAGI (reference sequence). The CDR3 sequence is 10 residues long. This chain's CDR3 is CASRHTEAFF. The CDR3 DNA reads TGTGCCAGCAGGCACACTGAAGCTTTCTTT.

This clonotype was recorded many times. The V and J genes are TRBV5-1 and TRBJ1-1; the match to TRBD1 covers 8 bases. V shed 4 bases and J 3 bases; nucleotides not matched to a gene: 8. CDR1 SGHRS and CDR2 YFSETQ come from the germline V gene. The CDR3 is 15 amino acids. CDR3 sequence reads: CASSADRAAHTEAFF. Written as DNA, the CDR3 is TGCGCCAGCAGCGCGGACAGGGCGGCGCACACTGAAGCTTTCTTT.

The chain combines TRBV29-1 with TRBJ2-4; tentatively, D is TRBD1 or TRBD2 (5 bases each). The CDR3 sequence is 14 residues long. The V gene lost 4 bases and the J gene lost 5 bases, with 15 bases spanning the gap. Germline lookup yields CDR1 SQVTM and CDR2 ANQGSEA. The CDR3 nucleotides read TGCAGCGTTGTCGCCCCCGGGGACCAAAACATTCAGTACTTC. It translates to CSVVAPGDQNIQYF.

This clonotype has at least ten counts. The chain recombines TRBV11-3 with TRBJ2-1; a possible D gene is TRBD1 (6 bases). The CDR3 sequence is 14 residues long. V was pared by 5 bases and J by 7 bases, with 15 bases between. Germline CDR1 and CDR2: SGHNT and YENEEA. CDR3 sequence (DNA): TGTGCCAGCAGCCAGGGGAACGAGGTTAATGAGCAGTTCTTC. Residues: CASSQGNEVNEQFF.